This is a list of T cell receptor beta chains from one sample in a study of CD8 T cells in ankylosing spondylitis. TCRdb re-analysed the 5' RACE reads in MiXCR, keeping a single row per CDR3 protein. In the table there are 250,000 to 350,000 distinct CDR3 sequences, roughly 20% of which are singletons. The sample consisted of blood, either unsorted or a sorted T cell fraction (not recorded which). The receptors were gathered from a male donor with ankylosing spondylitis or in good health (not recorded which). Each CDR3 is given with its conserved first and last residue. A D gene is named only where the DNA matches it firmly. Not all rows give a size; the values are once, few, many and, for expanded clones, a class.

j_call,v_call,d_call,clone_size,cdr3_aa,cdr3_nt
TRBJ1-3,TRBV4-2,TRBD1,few,CASSRSTGGYSGNTIYF,TGTGCCAGCAGCCGCTCGACAGGGGGGTACTCTGGAAACACCATATATTTT
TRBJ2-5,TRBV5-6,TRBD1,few,CASSLEQGIPPQETQYF,TGTGCCAGCAGCTTGGAACAGGGGATCCCACCCCAAGAGACCCAGTACTTC
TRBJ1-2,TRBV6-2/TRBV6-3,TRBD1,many,CASSSYLSGTGHNPGYGYTF,TGTGCCAGCAGTTCGTACCTATCAGGGACAGGGCACAACCCTGGCTATGGCTACACCTTC
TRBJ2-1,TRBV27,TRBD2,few,CASSYLAGPSSSYNEQFF,TGTGCCAGCAGTTACTTAGCGGGACCCTCTAGCTCCTACAATGAGCAGTTCTTC
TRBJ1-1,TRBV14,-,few,CASSPIGVRNTEAFF,TGTGCCAGCAGCCCCATCGGGGTAAGGAACACTGAAGCTTTCTTT
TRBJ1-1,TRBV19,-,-,CASSIFGEKGSF,TGTGCCAGTAGTATCTTCGGGGAGAAAGGGAGCTTT
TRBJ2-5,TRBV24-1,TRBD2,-,CATSDLAGGPETQYF,TGTGCCACCAGTGATTTGGCGGGAGGGCCGGAGACCCAGTACTTC
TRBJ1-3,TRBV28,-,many,CASSSQGSGNTIYF,TGTGCCAGCAGTTCCCAGGGTTCTGGAAACACCATATATTTT
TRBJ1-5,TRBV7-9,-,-,CASSSAVYSNQPQHF,TGTGCCAGCAGCTCTGCGGTTTATAGCAATCAGCCCCAGCATTTT
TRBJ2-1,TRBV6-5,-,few,CASSYEATSSYNEQFF,TGTGCCAGCAGTTACGAAGCGACCAGCTCCTACAATGAGCAGTTCTTC
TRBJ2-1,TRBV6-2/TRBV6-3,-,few,CASTLRGLSNEQFF,TGTGCCAGCACCCTACGTGGCTTATCCAATGAGCAGTTCTTC
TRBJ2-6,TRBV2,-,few,CASSEEGSYSGANVLTF,TGTGCCAGCAGTGAAGAGGGGAGTTACTCTGGGGCCAACGTCCTGACTTTC
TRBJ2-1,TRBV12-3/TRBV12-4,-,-,CASGTEQFF,TGTGCCAGCGGGACTGAGCAGTTCTTC
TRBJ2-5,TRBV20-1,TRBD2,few,CSARRGGSGSLGETQYF,TGCAGTGCTAGGAGGGGAGGTAGCGGGAGCCTGGGGGAGACCCAGTACTTC
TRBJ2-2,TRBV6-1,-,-,CTSSPGPSTGELFF,TGTACCAGCAGCCCGGGGCCGAGCACCGGGGAGCTGTTTTTT
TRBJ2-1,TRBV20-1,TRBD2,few,CSARDSGLAGDEQFF,TGCAGTGCTAGAGATTCCGGACTAGCGGGCGATGAGCAGTTCTTC
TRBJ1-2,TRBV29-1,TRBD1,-,CSVDGTGVYGYTF,TGCAGCGTTGACGGGACAGGAGTCTATGGCTACACCTTC
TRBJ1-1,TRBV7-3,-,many,CASSPGLGNTEAFF,TGTGCCAGCAGCCCAGGGTTGGGTAACACTGAAGCTTTCTTT
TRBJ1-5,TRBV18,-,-,CASSPLRAENQPQHF,TGTGCCAGCTCACCACTTCGGGCAGAGAATCAGCCCCAGCATTTT
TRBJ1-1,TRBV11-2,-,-,CASSFEQGMNTEAFF,TGTGCCAGCAGCTTCGAACAGGGAATGAACACTGAAGCTTTCTTT